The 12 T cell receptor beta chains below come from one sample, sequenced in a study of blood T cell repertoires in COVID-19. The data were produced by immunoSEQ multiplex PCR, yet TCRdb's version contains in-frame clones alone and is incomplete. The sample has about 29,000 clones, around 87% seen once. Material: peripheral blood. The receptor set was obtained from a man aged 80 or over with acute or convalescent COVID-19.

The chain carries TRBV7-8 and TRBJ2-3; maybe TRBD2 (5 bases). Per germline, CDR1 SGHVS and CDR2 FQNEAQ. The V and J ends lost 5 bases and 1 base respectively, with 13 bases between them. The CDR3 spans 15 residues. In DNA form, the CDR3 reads TGTGCCAGCAGCCCTACGGGAACACGCACAGATACGCAGTATTTT. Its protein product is CASSPTGTRTDTQYF.

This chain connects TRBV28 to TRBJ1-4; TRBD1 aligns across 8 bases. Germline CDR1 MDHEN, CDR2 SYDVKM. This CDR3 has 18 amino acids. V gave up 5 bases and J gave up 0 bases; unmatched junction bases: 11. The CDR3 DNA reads TGTGCCAGCAGTCCCGGGACAGGTTCTGTTGCAACTAATGAAAAACTGTTTTTT. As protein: CASSPGTGSVATNEKLFF.

CDR3 DNA sequence: TGTGCCAGCAGTCCTGGGCGCGACCCCGGGGAGCTGTTTTTT. Protein sequence: CASSPGRDPGELFF. The V and J genes are TRBV28 and TRBJ2-2; D is ambiguous. Trimming left V 5 bases short and J 6 bases short, with 13 bases between. The CDR3 is 14 residues long. Germline V gives CDR1 MDHEN, CDR2 SYDVKM.

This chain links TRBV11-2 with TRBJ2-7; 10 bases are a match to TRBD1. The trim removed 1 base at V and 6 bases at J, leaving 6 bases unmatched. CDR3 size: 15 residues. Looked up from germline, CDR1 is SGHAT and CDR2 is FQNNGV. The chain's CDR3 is CASSLARTGGGEQYF. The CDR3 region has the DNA TGTGCCAGCAGCTTAGCTAGGACAGGGGGTGGCGAGCAGTACTTC.

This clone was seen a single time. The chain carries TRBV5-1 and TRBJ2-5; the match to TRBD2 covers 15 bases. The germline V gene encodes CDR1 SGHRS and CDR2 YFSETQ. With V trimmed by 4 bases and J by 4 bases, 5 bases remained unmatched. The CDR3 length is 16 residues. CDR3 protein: CASSPRTSGGAETQYF. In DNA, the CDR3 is TGCGCCAGCAGCCCACGGACTAGCGGGGGGGCAGAGACCCAGTACTTC. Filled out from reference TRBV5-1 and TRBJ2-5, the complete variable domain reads KAGVTQTPRYLIKTRGQQVTLSCSPISGHRSVSWYQQTPGQGLQFLFEYFSETQRNKGNFPGRFSGRQFSNSRSEMNVSTLELGDSALYLCASSPRTSGGAETQYFGPGTRLLVL.

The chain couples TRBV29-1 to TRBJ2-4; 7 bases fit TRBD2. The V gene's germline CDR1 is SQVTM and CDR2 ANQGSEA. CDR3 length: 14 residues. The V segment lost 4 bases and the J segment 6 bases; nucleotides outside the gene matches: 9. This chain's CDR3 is CSVVMGGARNIQYF. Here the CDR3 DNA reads TGCAGCGTTGTAATGGGAGGGGCCCGAAACATTCAGTACTTC. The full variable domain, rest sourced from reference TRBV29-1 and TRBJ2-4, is SAVISQKPSRDICQRGTSLTIQCQVDSQVTMMFWYRQQPGQSLTLIATANQGSEATYESGFVIDKFPISRPNLTFSTLTVSNMSPEDSSIYLCSVVMGGARNIQYFGAGTRLSVL.

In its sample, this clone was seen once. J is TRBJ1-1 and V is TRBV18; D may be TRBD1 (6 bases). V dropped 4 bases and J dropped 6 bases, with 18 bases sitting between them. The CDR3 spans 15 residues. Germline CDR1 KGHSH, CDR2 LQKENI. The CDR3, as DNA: TGTGCCAGCTCACTTCCTGGCCGGGACAACGCTGAAGCTTTCTTT. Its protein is CASSLPGRDNAEAFF.

CDR3 sequence (DNA): TGTGCCAGCAGTTTAAGGGGAGAAAAACTGTTTTTT. Its protein product is CASSLRGEKLFF. This chain uses TRBV12-3 or TRBV12-4 with TRBJ1-4; maybe TRBD1 (5 bases). This CDR3 is 12 amino acids long. V was trimmed by 2 bases and J by 8 bases, leaving 6 bases between them.

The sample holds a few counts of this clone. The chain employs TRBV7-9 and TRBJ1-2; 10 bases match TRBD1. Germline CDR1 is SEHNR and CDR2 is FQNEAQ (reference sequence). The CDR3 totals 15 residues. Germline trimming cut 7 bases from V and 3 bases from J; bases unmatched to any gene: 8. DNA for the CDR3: TGTGCCAGCACCCCCCCCGGGACAGGGGACTATGGCTACACCTTC. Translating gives CASTPPGTGDYGYTF.

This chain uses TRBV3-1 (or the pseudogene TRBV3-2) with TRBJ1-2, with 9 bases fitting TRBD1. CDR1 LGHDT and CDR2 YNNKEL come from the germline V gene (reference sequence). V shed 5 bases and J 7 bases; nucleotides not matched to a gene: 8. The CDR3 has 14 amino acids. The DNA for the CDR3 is TGTGCCAGCAGCACGGGACAGGGCTCTCTTGGCTACACCTTC. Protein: CASSTGQGSLGYTF.

DNA of the CDR3: TGTGCCAGCAGCTTCGACAGGGGGAGCACTGAAGCTTTCTTT. Translated: CASSFDRGSTEAFF. The chain recombines TRBV11-1 with TRBJ1-1; 9 nucleotides align to TRBD1. The CDR3 spans 14 residues. Germline V gene sequence: CDR1 SGHAT, CDR2 FQDESV (reference sequence). V was clipped by 3 bases and J by 4 bases; unmatched bases: 3.

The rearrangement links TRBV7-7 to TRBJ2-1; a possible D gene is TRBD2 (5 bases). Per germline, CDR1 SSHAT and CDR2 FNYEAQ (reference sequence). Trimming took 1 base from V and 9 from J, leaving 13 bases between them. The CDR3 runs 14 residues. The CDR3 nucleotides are TGTGCCAGCAGCTTAGTTGTCGGCCGGGGTGAGCAGTTCTTC. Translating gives CASSLVVGRGEQFF.